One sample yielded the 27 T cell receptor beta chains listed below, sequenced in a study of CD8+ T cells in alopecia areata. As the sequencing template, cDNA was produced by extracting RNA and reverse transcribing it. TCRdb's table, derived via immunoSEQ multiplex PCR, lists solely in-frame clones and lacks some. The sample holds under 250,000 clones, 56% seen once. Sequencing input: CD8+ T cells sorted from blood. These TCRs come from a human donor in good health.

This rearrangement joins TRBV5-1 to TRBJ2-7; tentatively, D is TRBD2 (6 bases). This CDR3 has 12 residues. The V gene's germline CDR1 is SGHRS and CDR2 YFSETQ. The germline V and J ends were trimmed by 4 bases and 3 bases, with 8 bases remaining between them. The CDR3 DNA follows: TGCGCCAGCAGCGGGACTGACTACGAGCAGTACTTC. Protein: CASSGTDYEQYF.

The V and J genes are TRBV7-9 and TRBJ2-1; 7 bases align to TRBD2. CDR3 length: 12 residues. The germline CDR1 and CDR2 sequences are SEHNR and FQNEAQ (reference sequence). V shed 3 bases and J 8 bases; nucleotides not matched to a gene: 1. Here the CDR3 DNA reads TGTGCCAGCAGCTTTGGGGGGGATGAGCAGTTCTTC. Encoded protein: CASSFGGDEQFF.

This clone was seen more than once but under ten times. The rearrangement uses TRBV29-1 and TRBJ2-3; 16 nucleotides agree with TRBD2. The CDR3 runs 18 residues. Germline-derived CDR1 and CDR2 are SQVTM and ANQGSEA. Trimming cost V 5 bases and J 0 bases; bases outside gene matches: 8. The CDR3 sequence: CSVIPGTSGGVSTDTQYF. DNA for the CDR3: TGCAGCGTTATACCCGGGACTAGCGGGGGGGTTAGCACAGATACGCAGTATTTT.

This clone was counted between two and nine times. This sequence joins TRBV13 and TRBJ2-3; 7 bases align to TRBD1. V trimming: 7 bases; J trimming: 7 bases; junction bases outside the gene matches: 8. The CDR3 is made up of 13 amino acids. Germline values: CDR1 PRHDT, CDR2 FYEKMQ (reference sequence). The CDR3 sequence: CASTPGTAHTQYF. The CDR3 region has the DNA TGTGCCAGCACCCCGGGGACAGCGCATACGCAGTATTTT.

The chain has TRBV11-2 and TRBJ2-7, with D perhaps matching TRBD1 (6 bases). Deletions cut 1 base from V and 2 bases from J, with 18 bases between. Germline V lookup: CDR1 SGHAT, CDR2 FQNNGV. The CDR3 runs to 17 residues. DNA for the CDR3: TGTGCCAGCAGCTTAGTGATTGGGTTGAACAGGGCCTACGAGCAGTACTTC. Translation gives CASSLVIGLNRAYEQYF. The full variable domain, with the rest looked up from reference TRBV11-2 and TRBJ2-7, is EAGVAQSPRYKIIEKRQSVAFWCNPISGHATLYWYQQILGQGPKLLIQFQNNGVVDDSQLPKDRFSAERLKGVDSTLKIQPAKLEDSAVYLCASSLVIGLNRAYEQYFGPGTRLTVT.

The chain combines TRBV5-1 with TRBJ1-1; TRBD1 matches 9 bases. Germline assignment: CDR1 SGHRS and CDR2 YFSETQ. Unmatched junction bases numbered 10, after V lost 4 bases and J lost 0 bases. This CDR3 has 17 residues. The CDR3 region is CASSKDRGAVMNTEAFF. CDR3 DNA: TGCGCCAGCAGCAAGGACAGGGGAGCCGTCATGAACACTGAAGCTTTCTTT.

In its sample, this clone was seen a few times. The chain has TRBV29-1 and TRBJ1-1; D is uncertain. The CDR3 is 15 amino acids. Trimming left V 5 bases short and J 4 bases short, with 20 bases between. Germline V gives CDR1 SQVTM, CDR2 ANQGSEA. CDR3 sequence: CSVLEPADIGTEAFF. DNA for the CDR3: TGCAGCGTTCTGGAACCGGCTGATATAGGCACTGAAGCTTTCTTT.

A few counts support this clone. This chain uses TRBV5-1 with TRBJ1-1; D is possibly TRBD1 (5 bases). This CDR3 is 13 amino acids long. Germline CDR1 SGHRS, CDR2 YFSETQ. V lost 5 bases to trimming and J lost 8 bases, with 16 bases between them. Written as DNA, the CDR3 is TGCGCCAGCAGGTTCACAGGAGGGATCGAAGCTTTCTTT. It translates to CASRFTGGIEAFF.

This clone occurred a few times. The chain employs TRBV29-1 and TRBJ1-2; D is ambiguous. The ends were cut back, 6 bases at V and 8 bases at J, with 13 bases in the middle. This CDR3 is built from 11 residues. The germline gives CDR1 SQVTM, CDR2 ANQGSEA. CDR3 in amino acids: CSVSAERGYTF. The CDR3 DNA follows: TGCAGCGTATCAGCGGAACGGGGCTACACCTTC. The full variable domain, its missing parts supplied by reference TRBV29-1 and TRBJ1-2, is SAVISQKPSRDICQRGTSLTIQCQVDSQVTMMFWYRQQPGQSLTLIATANQGSEATYESGFVIDKFPISRPNLTFSTLTVSNMSPEDSSIYLCSVSAERGYTFGSGTRLTVV.

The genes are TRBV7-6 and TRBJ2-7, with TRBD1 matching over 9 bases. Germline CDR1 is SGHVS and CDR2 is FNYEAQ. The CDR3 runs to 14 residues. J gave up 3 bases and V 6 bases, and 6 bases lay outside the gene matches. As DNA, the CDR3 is TGTGCCAGCAGTCGCGAGGGACAGGGCTACGAGCAGTACTTC. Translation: CASSREGQGYEQYF. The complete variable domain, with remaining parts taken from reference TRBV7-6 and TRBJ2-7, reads GAGVSQSPRYKVTKRGQDVALRCDPISGHVSLYWYRQALGQGPEFLTYFNYEAQQDKSGLPNDRFSAERPEGSISTLTIQRTEQRDSAMYRCASSREGQGYEQYFGPGTRLTVT.

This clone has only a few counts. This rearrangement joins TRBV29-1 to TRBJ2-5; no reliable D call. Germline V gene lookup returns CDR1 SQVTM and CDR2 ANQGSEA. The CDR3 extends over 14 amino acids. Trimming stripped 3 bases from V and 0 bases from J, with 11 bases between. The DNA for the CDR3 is TGCAGCGTTGATGTTGACCCGTACCAAGAGACCCAGTACTTC. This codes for CSVDVDPYQETQYF.

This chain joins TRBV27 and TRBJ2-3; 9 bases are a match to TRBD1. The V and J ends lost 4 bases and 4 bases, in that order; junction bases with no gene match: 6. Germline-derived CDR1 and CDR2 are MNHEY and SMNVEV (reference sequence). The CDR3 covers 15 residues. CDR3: CASSSGQGRADTQYF. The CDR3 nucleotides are TGTGCCAGCAGTTCCGGACAGGGGAGGGCAGATACGCAGTATTTT.

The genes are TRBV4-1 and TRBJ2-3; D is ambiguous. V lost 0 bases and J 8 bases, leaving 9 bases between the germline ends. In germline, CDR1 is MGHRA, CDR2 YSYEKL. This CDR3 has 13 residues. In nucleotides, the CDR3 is TGCGCCAGCAGCCAAGAGAACGTCGCTACGCAGTATTTT. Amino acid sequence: CASSQENVATQYF.

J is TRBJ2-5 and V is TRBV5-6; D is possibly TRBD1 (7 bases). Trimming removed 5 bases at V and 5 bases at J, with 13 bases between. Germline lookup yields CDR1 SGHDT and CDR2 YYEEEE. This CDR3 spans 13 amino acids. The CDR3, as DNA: TGTGCCAGCAGGGAGGGGGCCCGGGAGACCCAGTACTTC. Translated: CASREGARETQYF.

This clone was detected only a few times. The CDR3 DNA reads TGCAGCTGGGGGGGCACTGAAGCTTTCTTT. Translation gives CSWGGTEAFF. This chain uses TRBV29-1 with TRBJ1-1, with D perhaps matching TRBD1 (5 bases). The CDR3 consists of 10 residues. CDR1 is SQVTM, CDR2 ANQGSEA, per germline. V dropped 8 bases and J dropped 4 bases, with 8 bases sitting between them.

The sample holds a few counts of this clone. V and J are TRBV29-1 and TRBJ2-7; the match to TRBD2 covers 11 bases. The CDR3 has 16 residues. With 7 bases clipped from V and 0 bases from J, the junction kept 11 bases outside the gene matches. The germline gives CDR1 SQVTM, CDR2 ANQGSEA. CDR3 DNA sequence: TGCAGCGCCGTCTCTAGCGGGGGGCCGGGCTCCTACGAGCAGTACTTC. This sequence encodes CSAVSSGGPGSYEQYF.

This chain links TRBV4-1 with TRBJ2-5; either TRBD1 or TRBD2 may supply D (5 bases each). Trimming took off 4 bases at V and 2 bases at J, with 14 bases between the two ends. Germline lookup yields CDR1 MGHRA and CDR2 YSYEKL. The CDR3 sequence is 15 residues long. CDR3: CASSPLPGPQETQYF. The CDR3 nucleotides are TGCGCCAGCAGCCCACTGCCGGGACCACAAGAGACCCAGTACTTC.

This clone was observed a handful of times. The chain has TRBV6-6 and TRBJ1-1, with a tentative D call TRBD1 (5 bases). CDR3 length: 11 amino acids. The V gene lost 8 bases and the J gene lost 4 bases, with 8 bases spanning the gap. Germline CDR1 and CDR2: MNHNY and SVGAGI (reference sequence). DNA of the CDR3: TGTGCCAGCTTGGGGGGCACTGAAGCTTTCTTT. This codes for CASLGGTEAFF.

CDR3 sequence (DNA): TGTGCCAGTAGTATTTCTCCTGATGGGGACACTGAAGCTTTCTTT. Translating gives CASSISPDGDTEAFF. The chain has TRBV19 and TRBJ1-1; D is undetermined. V dropped 3 bases and J dropped 3 bases, with 14 bases sitting between them. This CDR3 spans 15 amino acids. The V gene's germline CDR1 is LNHDA and CDR2 SQIVND (reference sequence).

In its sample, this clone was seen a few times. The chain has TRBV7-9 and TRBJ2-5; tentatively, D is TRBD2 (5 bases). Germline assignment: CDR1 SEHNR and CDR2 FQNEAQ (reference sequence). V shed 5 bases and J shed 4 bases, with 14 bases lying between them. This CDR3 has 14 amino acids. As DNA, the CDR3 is TGTGCCAGCAGCCCCTTCAGAGAGGGAGAGACCCAGTACTTC. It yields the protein CASSPFREGETQYF.

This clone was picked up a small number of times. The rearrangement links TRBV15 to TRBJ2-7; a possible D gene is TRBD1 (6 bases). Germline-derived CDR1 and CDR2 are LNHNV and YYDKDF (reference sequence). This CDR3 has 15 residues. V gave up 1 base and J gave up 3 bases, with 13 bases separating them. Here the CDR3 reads CATSRATGLNYEQYF. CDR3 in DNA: TGTGCCACCAGCAGAGCGACAGGCCTTAACTACGAGCAGTACTTC.

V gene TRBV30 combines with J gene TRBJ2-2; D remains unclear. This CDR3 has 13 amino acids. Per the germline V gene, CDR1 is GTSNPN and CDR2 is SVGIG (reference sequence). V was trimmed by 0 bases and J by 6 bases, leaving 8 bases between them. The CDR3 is CAWSVSASGELFF. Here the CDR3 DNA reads TGTGCCTGGAGTGTATCCGCCTCCGGGGAGCTGTTTTTT.

Here the CDR3 reads CASSDPQGTSAEAFF. For the CDR3, the DNA is TGTGCCAGCAGCGATCCGCAGGGTACTAGCGCTGAAGCTTTCTTT. V usage is TRBV9 and J usage is TRBJ1-1; D might be TRBD1 (5 bases). Germline CDR1 and CDR2: SGDLS and YYNGEE. The CDR3 totals 15 residues. V was cut by 3 bases and J by 6 bases, with 18 bases left in between.

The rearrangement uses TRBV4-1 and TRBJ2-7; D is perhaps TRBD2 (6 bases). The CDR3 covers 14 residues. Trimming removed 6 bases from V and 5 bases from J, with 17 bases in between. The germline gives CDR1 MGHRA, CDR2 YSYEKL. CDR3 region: CASRPAGTHHEQYF. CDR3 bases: TGCGCCAGCAGACCAGCGGGCACGCACCACGAGCAGTACTTC.

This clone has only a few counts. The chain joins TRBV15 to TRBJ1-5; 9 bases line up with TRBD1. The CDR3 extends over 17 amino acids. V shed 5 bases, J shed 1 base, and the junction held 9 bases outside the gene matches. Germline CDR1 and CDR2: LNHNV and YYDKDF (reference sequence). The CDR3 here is CATSGTGGDLSNQPQHF. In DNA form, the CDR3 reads TGTGCCACCAGCGGTACAGGGGGCGATTTAAGCAATCAGCCCCAGCATTTT.

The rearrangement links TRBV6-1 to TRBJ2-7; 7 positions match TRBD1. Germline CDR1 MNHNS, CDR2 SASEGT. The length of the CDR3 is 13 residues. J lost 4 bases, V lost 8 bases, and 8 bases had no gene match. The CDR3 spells CASDDRVRYEQYF. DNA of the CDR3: TGTGCCAGCGACGACAGGGTAAGGTACGAGCAGTACTTC.

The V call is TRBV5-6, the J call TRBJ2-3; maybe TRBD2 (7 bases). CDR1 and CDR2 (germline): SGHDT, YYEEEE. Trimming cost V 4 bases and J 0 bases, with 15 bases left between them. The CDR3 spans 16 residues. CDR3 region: CASSHAEGGSTDTQYF. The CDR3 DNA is TGTGCCAGCAGCCACGCCGAGGGGGGGAGCACAGATACGCAGTATTTT.